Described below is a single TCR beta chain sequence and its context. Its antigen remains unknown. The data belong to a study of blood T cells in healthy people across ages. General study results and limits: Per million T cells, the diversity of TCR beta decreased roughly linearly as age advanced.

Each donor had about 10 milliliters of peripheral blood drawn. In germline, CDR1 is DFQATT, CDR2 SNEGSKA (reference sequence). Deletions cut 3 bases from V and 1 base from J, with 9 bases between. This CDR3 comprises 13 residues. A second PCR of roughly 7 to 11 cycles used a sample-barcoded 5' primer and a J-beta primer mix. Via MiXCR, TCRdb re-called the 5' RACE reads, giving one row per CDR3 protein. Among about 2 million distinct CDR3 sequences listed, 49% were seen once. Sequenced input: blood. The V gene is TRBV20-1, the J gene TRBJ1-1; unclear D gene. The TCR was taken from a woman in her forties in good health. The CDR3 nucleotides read TGCAGTGCTAGTATAGGACCGAACACTGAAGCTTTCTTT. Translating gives CSASIGPNTEAFF.